The table lists the clone carrying this T cell receptor beta chain with many counts. Its antigen is still unknown. By quantitative 5'-RACE with molecular barcodes, the TCR beta libraries were made. From the 5' RACE reads, TCRdb called clonotypes with MiXCR, one entry per CDR3 protein. The sample carries some 130,000 distinct CDR3 sequences, roughly a tenth recorded once. This record belongs to a study of CD8 T cells in ankylosing spondylitis. General study results and limits: One TCR beta motif, made up of roughly eight highly homologous variants, appeared characteristic of ankylosing spondylitis blood.

The CDR3 is 17 amino acids. J lost 4 bases, V lost 2 bases, and 11 bases had no gene match. Germline CDR1 and CDR2: MNHEY and SVGEGT. Sequencing input: blood, either unsorted or a sorted T cell fraction (not recorded which). This sequence joins TRBV6-2 or TRBV6-3 and TRBJ1-5, with TRBD1 identical over 7 bases. The source of this sequence is a male donor with ankylosing spondylitis or in good health (not recorded which). The CDR3 DNA reads as TGTGCCAGCAGTTACACCCGACAGGGAAAACGAAATCAGCCCCAGCATTTT. This sequence encodes CASSYTRQGKRNQPQHF.